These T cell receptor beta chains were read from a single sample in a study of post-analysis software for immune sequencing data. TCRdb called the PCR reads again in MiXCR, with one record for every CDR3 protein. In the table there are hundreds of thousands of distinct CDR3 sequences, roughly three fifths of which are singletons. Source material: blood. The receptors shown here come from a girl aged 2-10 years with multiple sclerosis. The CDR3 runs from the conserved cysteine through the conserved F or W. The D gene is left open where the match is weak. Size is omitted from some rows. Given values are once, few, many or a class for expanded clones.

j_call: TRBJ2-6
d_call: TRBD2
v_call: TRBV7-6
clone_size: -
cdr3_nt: TGTGCCAGCAGCTTAGTGGGGGGGAGTTTCTCTGGGGCCAACGTCCTGACTTTC
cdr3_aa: CASSLVGGSFSGANVLTF

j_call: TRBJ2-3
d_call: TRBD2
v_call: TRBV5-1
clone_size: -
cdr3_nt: TGCGCCAGCAGCTTGGATATATGGCGGGAGGGCCTCACAGATACGCAGTATTTT
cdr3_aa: CASSLDIWREGLTDTQYF

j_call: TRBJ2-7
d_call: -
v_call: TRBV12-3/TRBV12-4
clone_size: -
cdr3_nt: TGTGCCAGCAGTTCTACAGCGCTCTCTGGAGACGAGCAGTACTTC
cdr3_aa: CASSSTALSGDEQYF

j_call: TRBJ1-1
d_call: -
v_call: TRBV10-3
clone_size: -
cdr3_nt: TGTGCCATCAGTGACCGACAGCTGAACACTGAAGCTTTCTTT
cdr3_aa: CAISDRQLNTEAFF

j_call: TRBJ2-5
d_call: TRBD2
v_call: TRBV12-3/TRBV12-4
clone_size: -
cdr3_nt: TGTGCCAGCAGGTTGAGGCTAGCGGGAAGCGATGAGCAGTACTTC
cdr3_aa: CASRLRLAGSDEQYF

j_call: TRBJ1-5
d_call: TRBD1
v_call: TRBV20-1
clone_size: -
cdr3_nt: TGCAGTGCAAGGGACAGGGACGATAGCAATCAGCCCCAGCATTTT
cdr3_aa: CSARDRDDSNQPQHF

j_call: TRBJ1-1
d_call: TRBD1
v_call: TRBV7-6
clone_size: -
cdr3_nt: TGTGCCAGCAGCTTAACAGGGGGTTCAATTGAAGCTTTCTTT
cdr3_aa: CASSLTGGSIEAFF

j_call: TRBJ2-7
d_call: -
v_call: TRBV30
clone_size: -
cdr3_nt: TGTGCCTGGAATAGTGGCTCCTACAATGAGCAGTACTTC
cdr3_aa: CAWNSGSYNEQYF

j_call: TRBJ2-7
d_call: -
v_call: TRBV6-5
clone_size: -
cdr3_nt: TGTGCCAGCAGAGTGACAGACAGTCCCTACGAGCAGTACTTC
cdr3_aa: CASRVTDSPYEQYF

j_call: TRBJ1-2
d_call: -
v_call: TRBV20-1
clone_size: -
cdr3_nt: TGCAGTGCCCCCTCGGACGGGTACTATGGCTACACCTTC
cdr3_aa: CSAPSDGYYGYTF

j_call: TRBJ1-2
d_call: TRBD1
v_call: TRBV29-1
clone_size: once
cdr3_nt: TGCAGCGTTGGAGGGACAGGGGATGACTATGGCTACACCTTC
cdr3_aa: CSVGGTGDDYGYTF

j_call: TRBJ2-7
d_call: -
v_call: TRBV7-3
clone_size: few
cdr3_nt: TGTGCCAGCAGCTTAACGAACGGTAACTACGAGCAGTACTTC
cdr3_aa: CASSLTNGNYEQYF

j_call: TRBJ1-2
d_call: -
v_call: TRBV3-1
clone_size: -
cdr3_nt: TGTGCCAGCAGCCAAGCATCTTTTGCGGATGGCTACACCTTC
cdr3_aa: CASSQASFADGYTF